A selection of T cell receptor beta chains follows, all from one sample in a study of identical twins. One entry per CDR3 protein, called by TCRdb with MiXCR from the 5' RACE reads. The table records 1.5 million or so distinct CDR3 sequences, roughly a third of them present only once. The sequencing input was cord blood. The source is a newborn girl in good health. Each CDR3 is given with its conserved first and last residue. A D gene is named only where the DNA matches it firmly. Rows give clone size only sometimes, using once, few, many, or a class for an expanded clone.

cdr3_length,d_call,clone_size,j_call,v_call,cdr3_aa,cdr3_nt
16,.,.,TRBJ2-1,TRBV7-9,CANSLVRELGRYEQFF,TGTGCCAACAGCTTAGTCCGGGAACTAGGGCGCTATGAGCAGTTCTTC
13,TRBD1,.,TRBJ1-2,TRBV18,CASSRQGDRGYTF,TGTGCCAGCTCACGACAGGGAGATAGGGGCTACACCTTC
16,TRBD2,.,TRBJ2-1,TRBV29-1,CSVRLAVPQLRNEQFF,TGCAGCGTACGACTAGCGGTACCTCAACTTAGAAATGAGCAGTTCTTC
16,.,few,TRBJ2-5,TRBV27,CASSFTPGVDQETQYF,TGTGCCAGCAGTTTTACCCCCGGGGTGGACCAAGAGACCCAGTACTTC
11,.,.,TRBJ2-7,TRBV27,CASKAGSEQYF,TGTGCCAGCAAAGCAGGGTCCGAGCAGTACTTC
14,.,.,TRBJ1-5,TRBV19,CASSLRTVDQPQHF,TGTGCCAGTAGTCTCCGGACGGTAGATCAGCCCCAGCATTTT
15,.,few,TRBJ1-1,TRBV28,CASSSVWGRMTEAFF,TGTGCCAGCAGCTCCGTATGGGGGAGAATGACTGAAGCTTTCTTT
15,.,.,TRBJ1-5,TRBV7-9,CASSSVEAGNQPQHF,TGTGCCAGCAGCTCTGTTGAAGCTGGCAATCAGCCCCAGCATTTT
12,.,many,TRBJ2-7,TRBV29-1,CSVGRSSYEQYF,TGCAGCGTTGGTCGGAGCTCCTACGAGCAGTACTTC
16,.,.,TRBJ1-1,TRBV5-5,CASSPNRERGYTEAFF,TGTGCCAGCAGCCCGAACAGGGAGAGGGGGTACACTGAAGCTTTCTTT
14,TRBD2,few,TRBJ2-1,TRBV2,CASTPGLARNEQFF,TGTGCCAGCACACCCGGACTAGCCAGGAATGAGCAGTTCTTC
15,TRBD2,.,TRBJ2-5,TRBV20-1,CSANSERELQETQYF,TGCAGTGCCAACTCGGAGCGGGAGCTCCAAGAGACCCAGTACTTC
18,TRBD2,.,TRBJ2-1,TRBV4-1,CASSPQGGTTSGFYEQFF,TGCGCCAGCAGCCCGCAAGGGGGCACGACTAGCGGGTTCTATGAGCAGTTCTTC
15,.,few,TRBJ2-7,TRBV20-1,CSARPLGGLYNEQYF,TGCAGTGCTAGGCCTCTCGGGGGCCTATACAATGAGCAGTACTTC
12,.,few,TRBJ2-7,TRBV20-1,CSVGVPPYEQYF,TGCAGTGTAGGGGTCCCACCCTACGAGCAGTACTTC
12,.,many,TRBJ2-7,TRBV29-1,CSVKGFGDEQYF,TGCAGCGTTAAGGGCTTTGGGGACGAGCAGTACTTC
18,TRBD2,.,TRBJ2-3,TRBV5-1,CASSSLGELAGGLNTQYF,TGCGCCAGCAGCTCCCTGGGAGAACTAGCGGGAGGGCTGAATACGCAGTATTTT
14,.,.,TRBJ1-5,TRBV19,CASSWARRNQPQHF,TGTGCCAGTAGTTGGGCGCGGCGCAATCAGCCCCAGCATTTT
13,.,many,TRBJ2-5,TRBV6-6,CASSYRVQETQYF,TGTGCCAGCAGTTACAGGGTCCAAGAGACCCAGTACTTC
12,.,many,TRBJ1-2,TRBV6-6,CASSYKNYGYTF,TGTGCCAGCAGTTACAAAAACTATGGCTACACCTTC
18,TRBD2,.,TRBJ2-1,TRBV20-1,CSARPGLAGVPGHNEQFF,TGCAGTGCTAGACCCGGACTAGCGGGAGTCCCCGGACACAATGAGCAGTTCTTC
16,.,.,TRBJ1-5,TRBV15,CATSRDWGEVDQPQHF,TGTGCCACCAGCAGGGACTGGGGGGAAGTCGATCAGCCCCAGCATTTT
15,TRBD1,.,TRBJ1-2,TRBV28,CASSFSGRDRGGYIF,TGTGCCAGCAGTTTTTCTGGCCGGGACAGGGGGGGCTACATCTTC
12,.,.,TRBJ2-5,TRBV24-1,CATTDRQETQYF,TGTGCCACCACTGACAGACAAGAGACCCAGTACTTC
14,.,few,TRBJ1-4,TRBV20-1,CSALLGARNEKLFF,TGCAGTGCTCTCCTCGGGGCCCGAAATGAAAAACTGTTTTTT
16,TRBD2,few,TRBJ2-3,TRBV7-9,CASSQRLAKSTDTQYF,TGTGCCAGCAGCCAACGACTAGCGAAGAGCACAGATACGCAGTATTTT
15,.,few,TRBJ1-5,TRBV5-1,CASSFSPVGNQPQHF,TGCGCCAGCAGCTTTTCCCCGGTTGGCAATCAGCCCCAGCATTTT
14,TRBD1,.,TRBJ2-4,TRBV12-3/TRBV12-4,CASRTGTGKDGQYF,TGTGCCAGCAGAACAGGGACAGGGAAAGACGGGCAGTACTTC
13,.,.,TRBJ2-7,TRBV10-3,CAISERSSYEQYF,TGTGCCATCAGTGAGAGGAGCTCCTACGAGCAGTACTTC
17,.,.,TRBJ2-1,TRBV3-1,CASSQDRWAAGHNEQFF,TGTGCCAGCAGCCAAGATCGTTGGGCCGCGGGACACAATGAGCAGTTCTTC
15,.,.,TRBJ2-7,TRBV6-6,CASSYSARGPYEQYF,TGTGCCAGCAGTTACTCAGCCAGGGGACCCTACGAGCAGTACTTC
15,TRBD1,many,TRBJ2-3,TRBV12-3/TRBV12-4,CASSPRQGFTDTQYF,TGTGCCAGCAGTCCCCGACAGGGCTTCACAGATACGCAGTATTTT
13,.,few,TRBJ1-2,TRBV18,CASSATSGAGYTF,TGTGCCAGCTCAGCCACATCAGGGGCCGGCTACACCTTC
15,TRBD2,.,TRBJ2-1,TRBV20-1,CSARQLGLAGNEQFF,TGCAGTGCTAGACAACTAGGACTAGCCGGAAATGAGCAGTTCTTC
14,TRBD2,few,TRBJ2-3,TRBV20-1,CSAGISGRGDTQYF,TGCAGTGCTGGGATTAGCGGGAGGGGGGATACGCAGTATTTT
16,.,few,TRBJ2-3,TRBV27,CASSLQGLPKADTQYF,TGTGCCAGCAGTTTGCAAGGCCTACCAAAGGCAGATACGCAGTATTTT